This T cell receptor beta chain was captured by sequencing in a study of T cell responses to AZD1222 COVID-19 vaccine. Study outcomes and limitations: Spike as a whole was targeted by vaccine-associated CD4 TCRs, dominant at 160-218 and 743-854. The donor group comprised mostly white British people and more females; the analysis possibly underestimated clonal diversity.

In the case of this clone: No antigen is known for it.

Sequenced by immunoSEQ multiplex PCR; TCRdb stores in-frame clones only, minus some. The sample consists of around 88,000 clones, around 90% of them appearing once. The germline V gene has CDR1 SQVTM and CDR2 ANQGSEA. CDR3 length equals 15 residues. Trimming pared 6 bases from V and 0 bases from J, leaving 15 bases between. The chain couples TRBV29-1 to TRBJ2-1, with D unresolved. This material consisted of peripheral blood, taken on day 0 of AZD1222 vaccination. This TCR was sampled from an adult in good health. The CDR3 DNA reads TGCAGCGTGCCCCAGGATGGAATCTCCTACAATGAGCAGTTCTTC. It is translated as CSVPQDGISYNEQFF.